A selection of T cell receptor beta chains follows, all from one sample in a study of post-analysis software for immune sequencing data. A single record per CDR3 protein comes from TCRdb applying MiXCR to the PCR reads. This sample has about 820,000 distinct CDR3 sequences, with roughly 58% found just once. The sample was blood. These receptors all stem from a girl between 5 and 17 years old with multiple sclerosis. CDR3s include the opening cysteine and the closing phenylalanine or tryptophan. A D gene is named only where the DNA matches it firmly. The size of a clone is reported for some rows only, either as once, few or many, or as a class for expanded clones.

CDR3aa: CASSLGLARDNEQFF
CDR3nt: TGTGCCAGCAGCTTAGGACTAGCGAGGGACAATGAGCAGTTCTTC
d_gene: TRBD2
abundance: few
v_gene: TRBV7-6
len: 15
j_gene: TRBJ2-1

CDR3aa: CASSQAGRSYEQYF
CDR3nt: TGTGCCAGCAGCCAAGCGGGAAGAAGCTACGAGCAGTACTTC
d_gene: .
abundance: .
v_gene: TRBV3-1
len: 14
j_gene: TRBJ2-7

CDR3aa: CSAGTGLTDTQYF
CDR3nt: TGCAGTGCTGGGACAGGACTCACAGATACGCAGTATTTT
d_gene: TRBD1
abundance: few
v_gene: TRBV20-1
len: 13
j_gene: TRBJ2-3

CDR3aa: CASSLSGGLQYF
CDR3nt: TGTGCCAGCAGCTTATCGGGAGGGTTGCAGTACTTC
d_gene: TRBD2
abundance: .
v_gene: TRBV7-9
len: 12
j_gene: TRBJ2-7

CDR3aa: CSASLGGHNTDTQYF
CDR3nt: TGCAGTGCTTCCCTGGGGGGACACAACACAGATACGCAGTACTTC
d_gene: .
abundance: .
v_gene: TRBV20-1
len: 15
j_gene: TRBJ2-7

CDR3aa: CATRSGTFTEQYF
CDR3nt: TGTGCCACCAGGAGCGGAACTTTCACCGAGCAGTACTTC
d_gene: .
abundance: .
v_gene: TRBV6-5
len: 13
j_gene: TRBJ2-7

CDR3aa: CASSPTAKSNQPQHF
CDR3nt: TGCGCCAGCAGCCCCACAGCGAAAAGCAATCAGCCCCAGCATTTT
d_gene: .
abundance: .
v_gene: TRBV4-1
len: 15
j_gene: TRBJ1-5

CDR3aa: CSAIMSMDGYTF
CDR3nt: TGCAGTGCTATAATGTCGATGGATGGCTACACCTTC
d_gene: .
abundance: once
v_gene: TRBV20-1
len: 12
j_gene: TRBJ1-2

CDR3aa: CASSLGSLAGGHGQYF
CDR3nt: TGTGCCAGCAGCTTAGGTTCGCTAGCGGGGGGGCACGGGCAGTACTTC
d_gene: TRBD2
abundance: .
v_gene: TRBV7-9
len: 16
j_gene: TRBJ2-7

CDR3aa: CSARYPGLETQYF
CDR3nt: TGCAGTGCTAGATATCCGGGGTTGGAGACCCAGTACTTC
d_gene: .
abundance: few
v_gene: TRBV20-1
len: 13
j_gene: TRBJ2-5

CDR3aa: CSAREFQGWADTQYF
CDR3nt: TGCAGTGCTAGAGAGTTTCAGGGATGGGCAGATACGCAGTATTTT
d_gene: .
abundance: once
v_gene: TRBV20-1
len: 15
j_gene: TRBJ2-3

CDR3aa: CSASGAAQRANVLTF
CDR3nt: TGCAGTGCTAGTGGTGCAGCGCAGCGGGCCAACGTCCTGACTTTC
d_gene: .
abundance: .
v_gene: TRBV20-1
len: 15
j_gene: TRBJ2-6

CDR3aa: CASSQDWRQGNYGYTF
CDR3nt: TGTGCCAGCAGCCAAGATTGGAGGCAGGGTAACTATGGCTACACCTTC
d_gene: .
abundance: few
v_gene: TRBV14
len: 16
j_gene: TRBJ1-2

CDR3aa: CASSYGWSYEQYF
CDR3nt: TGTGCCAGCAGTTATGGGTGGTCCTACGAGCAGTACTTC
d_gene: .
abundance: many
v_gene: TRBV6-5
len: 13
j_gene: TRBJ2-7

CDR3aa: CASSLIPGGAYNEQFF
CDR3nt: TGTGCCAGCAGCTTAATCCCAGGGGGAGCCTACAATGAGCAGTTCTTC
d_gene: TRBD1
abundance: .
v_gene: TRBV7-8
len: 16
j_gene: TRBJ2-1

CDR3aa: CASSQVFGKGAAYEQYF
CDR3nt: TGTGCCAGCAGCCAAGTCTTCGGTAAGGGCGCAGCCTACGAGCAGTACTTC
d_gene: .
abundance: few
v_gene: TRBV14
len: 17
j_gene: TRBJ2-7

CDR3aa: CASSPLIAGGRSDTQYF
CDR3nt: TGCGCCAGCAGTCCCCTTATAGCGGGAGGGCGATCAGATACGCAGTATTTT
d_gene: TRBD2
abundance: .
v_gene: TRBV5-1
len: 17
j_gene: TRBJ2-3